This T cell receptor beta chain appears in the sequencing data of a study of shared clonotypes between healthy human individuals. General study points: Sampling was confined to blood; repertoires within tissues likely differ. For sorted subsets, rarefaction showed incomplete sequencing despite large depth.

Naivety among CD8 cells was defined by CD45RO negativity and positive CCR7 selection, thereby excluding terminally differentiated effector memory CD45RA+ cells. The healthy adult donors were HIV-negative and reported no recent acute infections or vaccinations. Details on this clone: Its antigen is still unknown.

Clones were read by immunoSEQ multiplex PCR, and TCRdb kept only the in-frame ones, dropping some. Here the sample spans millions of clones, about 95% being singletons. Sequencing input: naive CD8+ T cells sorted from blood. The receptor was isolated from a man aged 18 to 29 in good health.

CDR3 nucleotides: TGCGCCAGCAGCCCCAACCCTACAGGGGGCATAGGCTCTGGGGCCAACGTCCTGACTTTC. It codes for CASSPNPTGGIGSGANVLTF. This chain links TRBV5-1 with TRBJ2-6; 9 bases match TRBD1. Per germline, CDR1 SGHRS and CDR2 YFSETQ. J lost 0 bases, V lost 4 bases, and 14 bases had no gene match. The CDR3 sequence is 20 residues long.